These 8 T cell receptor beta chains were all obtained from the same sample, sequenced in a study of blood T cell repertoires in COVID-19. Here immunoSEQ multiplex PCR was the method, and the copy in TCRdb shows in-frame clones only, minus some. This table holds roughly 290,000 clones, roughly 85% found once. The material sequenced was PBMCs or T cells enriched from blood (not recorded which). Receptors originate from a woman in her forties who had recovered from COVID-19.

This clone was seen only a few times. V and J are TRBV11-2 and TRBJ2-7, with D perhaps matching TRBD2 (6 bases). There are 13 residues in the CDR3. Germline CDR1 is SGHAT and CDR2 is FQNNGV. The V gene lost 5 bases and the J gene lost 4 bases, with 12 bases spanning the gap. DNA for the CDR3: TGTGCCAGCAGCATGGGGACTCCTTACGAGCAGTACTTC. Amino acid sequence: CASSMGTPYEQYF.

The chain carries TRBV27 and TRBJ1-3; D gene ambiguous. Per the germline V gene, CDR1 is MNHEY and CDR2 is SMNVEV (reference sequence). V was trimmed by 2 bases and J by 4 bases, leaving 6 bases between them. The CDR3 runs to 13 residues. The CDR3 bases are TGTGCCAGCAGTTTACGGGAAGGAAACACCATATATTTT. This sequence encodes CASSLREGNTIYF.

In this sample, this clone turned up a few times. The rearrangement joins TRBV20-1 to TRBJ2-7; perhaps TRBD2 as D (5 bases). From germline, CDR1 is DFQATT and CDR2 SNEGSKA (reference sequence). The CDR3 runs to 13 residues. V lost 3 bases and J lost 6, with 15 bases in between. For the CDR3, the DNA is TGCAGTGCTAGTGGCGGAGCGGTTTCCGAGCAGTACTTC. It translates to CSASGGAVSEQYF.

This clone was seen at least ten times. The chain carries TRBV7-8 and TRBJ2-1, with 8 bases aligning to TRBD1. Germline loops: CDR1 SGHVS, CDR2 FQNEAQ. V shed 5 bases, J shed 4 bases, and the junction held 4 bases outside the gene matches. The CDR3 totals 14 residues. Here the CDR3 DNA reads TGTGCCAGCAGCCTACGACAGGGGTACAATGAGCAGTTCTTC. Translating gives CASSLRQGYNEQFF.

V gene TRBV5-4 combines with J gene TRBJ2-3, with TRBD2 matching over 13 bases. Unmatched junction bases numbered 6, after V lost 4 bases and J lost 4 bases. CDR3 length: 16 residues. Germline-derived CDR1 and CDR2 are SGHNT and YYREEE (reference sequence). The CDR3 DNA reads as TGTGCCAGCAGCCCCACTAGCGGGAGGGCCTCAGATACGCAGTATTTT. Protein: CASSPTSGRASDTQYF.

V and J are TRBV28 and TRBJ2-7, with 12 positions matching TRBD2. The germline CDR1 and CDR2 sequences are MDHEN and SYDVKM. CDR3 length equals 15 residues. The J segment lost 7 bases and the V segment lost 4 bases, leaving 8 bases of the junction unmatched. The CDR3 sequence: CASSSWTSGMGEQYF. The CDR3 nucleotides are TGTGCCAGCAGTTCCTGGACTAGCGGGATGGGGGAGCAGTACTTC. Drawing the rest from reference TRBV28 and TRBJ2-7, the complete variable domain is DVKVTQSSRYLVKRTGEKVFLECVQDMDHENMFWYRQDPGLGLRLIYFSYDVKMKEKGDIPEGYSVSREKKERFSLILESASTNQTSMYLCASSSWTSGMGEQYFGPGTRLTVT.

The J gene is TRBJ2-3, the V gene TRBV28, with D perhaps matching TRBD2 (6 bases). Trimming cost V 5 bases and J 8 bases, with 14 bases left between them. CDR1 and CDR2 from the germline V gene are MDHEN and SYDVKM. The CDR3 is made up of 13 amino acids. CDR3 protein: CASSDPRGGTQYF. In DNA, the CDR3 is TGTGCCAGCAGTGACCCGCGGGGAGGTACGCAGTATTTT.

The J gene is TRBJ2-7, the V gene TRBV30; 12 bases match TRBD2. Per the germline V gene, CDR1 is GTSNPN and CDR2 is SVGIG (reference sequence). CDR3 length: 13 residues. Losses at the gene ends were 3 bases for V and 5 bases for J; bases not matched to a gene: 2. In nucleotides, the CDR3 is TGTGCCTGGAGCGGACTAGCGGGAAACGAGCAGTACTTC. It yields the protein CAWSGLAGNEQYF.